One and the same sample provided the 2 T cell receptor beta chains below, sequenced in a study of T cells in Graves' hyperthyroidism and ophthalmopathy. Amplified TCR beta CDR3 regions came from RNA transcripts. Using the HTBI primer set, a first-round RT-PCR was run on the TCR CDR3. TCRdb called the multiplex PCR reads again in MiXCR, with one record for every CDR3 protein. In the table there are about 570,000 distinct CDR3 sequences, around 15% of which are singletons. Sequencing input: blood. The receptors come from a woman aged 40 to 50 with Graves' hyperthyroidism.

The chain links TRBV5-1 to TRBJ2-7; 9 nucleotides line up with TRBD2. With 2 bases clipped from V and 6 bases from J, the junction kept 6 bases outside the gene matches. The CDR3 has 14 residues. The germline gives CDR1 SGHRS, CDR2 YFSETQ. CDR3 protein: CASSFASGTIEQYF. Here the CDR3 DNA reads TGCGCCAGCAGCTTTGCTAGCGGGACTATCGAGCAGTACTTC.

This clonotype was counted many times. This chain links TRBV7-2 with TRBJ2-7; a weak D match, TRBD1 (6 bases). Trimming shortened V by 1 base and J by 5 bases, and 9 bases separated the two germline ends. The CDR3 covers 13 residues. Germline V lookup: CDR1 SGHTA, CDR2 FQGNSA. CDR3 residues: CASSLDRDHEQYF. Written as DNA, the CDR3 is TGTGCCAGCAGCTTAGACAGGGACCACGAGCAGTACTTC.